This TCR beta chain was profiled in a study of shared clonotypes between healthy human individuals (dated by TCRdb to 2020 to 2021). The study in broad terms: Three men and a couple of women, aged 18 to 49 years, made up the cohort. Per donor, three plates each were used for CD4 naive and CD4 memory, two for CD8 naive, and one for CD8 memory. Blood TCR repertoires of five healthy adults were deeply sequenced to estimate repertoire size and the extent of clonotype sharing between individuals. Libraries were prepared and TCR repertoires were sequenced by different laboratories using diverse techniques, in order to increase sequencing depth and limit assay-specific biases. Each donor's leukapheresis produced roughly between roughly 0.85 and 10 billion PBMCs. Study-wide findings and limitations: Pairwise subsampling indicated that sequencing depth was expected to affect the degree of clonotype sharing among donors. Incomplete sequencing was indicated by rarefaction of sorted-subset datasets, despite the large sequencing depth. Sampling was limited to blood, and TCR repertoires in tissue likely differ from TCR repertoires in blood. Sharing across a handful of donors was observed for approximately 4.6% of naive CD4, 3.5% of naive CD8, 2.3% of memory CD4, and about 0.4% of memory CD8 clonotypes. Compared with non-shared clonotypes, the clonotypes found in all four sorted-subset donors had higher generation probabilities. Because the study included a small number of donors, the genetic and exposure-history diversity represented was limited. Naive subsets generally had larger estimated clonotype richness than memory subsets.

Using the deep immunoSEQ assay, multiplex PCR amplified TCR CDR3 regions from genomic DNA. Extracted genomic DNA from each cell subset was distributed evenly across all wells of several immunoSEQ 96-well plates, and each plate was treated as a replicate. For sorted subsets, approximately 210 ng of genomic DNA, equivalent to 25,000 to 30,000 T cell genomes, went into each replicate PCR. Purified libraries were measured with a Qubit 3.0 fluorometer, size-checked on a Bioanalyzer 2100, and measured again with the KAPA Library Quantification kit. Every immunoSEQ 96-well plate was sequenced on a dedicated single-read 150-cycle Illumina NextSeq 550 flow cell. On the study's bioinformatics: Because only junctional sequences without quality scores were contained in the immunoSEQ output, filtering matching that applied to full-length reads could not be performed. Sequences were annotated with PyIR, a Python wrapper for IgBLAST v1.9, using IMGT germline references to assign V/J genes and CDR3. Reads with weak V/J assignments (E-value above 1e-6), missing CDR3, stop codons, out-of-frame junctions, or ambiguous translated residues were removed. V3J clonotypes were defined by identical inferred V gene, J gene, and CDR3 amino acid sequence. Percentage overlap between repertoires was calculated by dividing the number of shared unique clonotypes by the size of the smaller repertoire. Three approaches were used to assess repertoire richness: RTK rarefaction, the Chao1 estimator, and Recon v2.1 estimates of unobserved clonotypes. OLGA was used to compute generation probabilities for all TCRbeta clonotypes that the gDNA method yielded from four donors. Sourced from immuneACCESS, this table was stored by TCRdb with only in-frame sequences that have V and J called. A share of the clones is absent; for the studies checked, an unresolved V gene accounts for under half, and the remainder has no known explanation. V, J and clone size are taken as reported in that table, and D and trimming were inferred from the DNA itself. A total of about 2.4 million clones appear in this sample, around 94% of them only once. In total, the top ten clones hold roughly 0.14% of the sample.

The donors were healthy, HIV-negative adults who had no recently reported acute infections or vaccinations. Every donor was a Caucasian adult residing in Nashville, Tennessee, USA. Magnetic negative selection was used to enrich CD4+ T cells, after which naive cells were positively selected on CD45RA and the negative fraction became the memory subset. Blood was obtained by leukapheresis, after which PBMCs were separated by Ficoll-Histopaque density gradient centrifugation and cryopreserved in liquid nitrogen vapor phase. Analytical flow cytometry was used to check the purity and quantity of each magnetically sorted T cell population. Genomic DNA was isolated from every sorted fraction and measured by UV absorbance on a Nanodrop 2000c. On this clone: No antigen is known for it. One base away there is no much larger clone; base qualities are not given.

V is clipped by 5 bases and J by 0 bases, and the sequence between their germline boundaries is 16 bases long. Counted from cysteine to phenylalanine, this CDR3 has 16 amino acids. The retained sequence is limited to the CDR3, 48 bases, with the frame set at the first base. The germline V gene (reference sequence) provides CDR1 LNHDA and CDR2 SQIVND. Input material: naive CD4+ T cells sorted from blood. Explained via the paper, the cell subset or site label denotes: CD45RA+ positively selected. The receptor chain draws on TRBV19 and TRBJ1-1; TRBD1 could be the D gene, as 6 bases match. The receptor was isolated from a man aged 18 to 30 in good health. The CDR3 region reads CASSFFGGQVNTEAFF. The bases are TGTGCCAGTAGTTTCTTCGGGGGACAAGTGAACACTGAAGCTTTCTTT. Here the CDR3 is joined to the reference TRBV19 and TRBJ1-1 genes, and the full variable domain is: DGGITQSPKYLFRKEGQNVTLSCEQNLNHDAMYWYRQDPGQGLRLIYYSQIVNDFQKGDIAEGYSVSREKKESFPLTVTSAQKNPTAFYLCASSFFGGQVNTEAFFGQGTRLTVV.